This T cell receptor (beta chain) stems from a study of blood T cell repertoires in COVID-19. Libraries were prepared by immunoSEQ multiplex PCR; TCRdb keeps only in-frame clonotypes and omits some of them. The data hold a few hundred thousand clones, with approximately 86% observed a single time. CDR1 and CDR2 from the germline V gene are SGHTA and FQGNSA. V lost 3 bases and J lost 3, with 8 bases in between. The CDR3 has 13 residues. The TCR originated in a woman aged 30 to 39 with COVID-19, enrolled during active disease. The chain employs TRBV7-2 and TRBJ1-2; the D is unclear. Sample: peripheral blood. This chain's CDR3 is CASSFDTYYGYTF. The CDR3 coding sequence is TGTGCCAGCAGCTTCGACACATACTATGGCTACACCTTC. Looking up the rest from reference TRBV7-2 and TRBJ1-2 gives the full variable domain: GAGVSQSPSNKVTEKGKDVELRCDPISGHTALYWYRQSLGQGLEFLIYFQGNSAPDKSGLPSDRFSAERTGGSVSTLTIQRTQQEDSAVYLCASSFDTYYGYTFGSGTRLTVV.